The 32 T cell receptor beta chains below come from one sample, sequenced in a study of blood T cell repertoires in COVID-19. This table comes from immunoSEQ multiplex PCR, and its TCRdb copy is limited to in-frame clones, with some not included. The sample gives some 400,000 clones, 85% to 90% of which show up once; 1.5% to 2% is in the top ten. Sequenced: PBMCs or T cells enriched from blood (not recorded which). The receptors come from a woman aged 25-40 years who had recovered from COVID-19.

This sequence joins TRBV5-4 and TRBJ1-2, with D unclear. Trimming removed 0 bases at V and 3 bases at J, with 12 bases between. The germline gives CDR1 SGHNT, CDR2 YYREEE (reference sequence). The CDR3 has 15 amino acids. The CDR3 nucleotides read TGTGCCAGCAGCTTGGATGGCTTGCCCCACTATGGCTACACCTTC. As protein: CASSLDGLPHYGYTF.

The chain has TRBV28 and TRBJ2-1, with 7 nucleotides matching TRBD2. Germline V lookup: CDR1 MDHEN, CDR2 SYDVKM. Losses at the gene ends were 6 bases for V and 3 bases for J; bases not matched to a gene: 8. The CDR3 has 15 amino acids. The CDR3 region has the DNA TGTGCCAGCAGGCGACCGGGACTAATCTACAATGAGCAGTTCTTC. As protein: CASRRPGLIYNEQFF. Variable domain in full (rest from reference TRBV28 and TRBJ2-1): DVKVTQSSRYLVKRTGEKVFLECVQDMDHENMFWYRQDPGLGLRLIYFSYDVKMKEKGDIPEGYSVSREKKERFSLILESASTNQTSMYLCASRRPGLIYNEQFFGPGTRLTVL.

The chain joins TRBV20-1 to TRBJ1-1; D unresolved. The V end lost 5 bases, the J end lost 3 bases, and 7 bases lay between the germline ends. CDR3 length: 11 residues. The germline CDR1 and CDR2 sequences are DFQATT and SNEGSKA (reference sequence). CDR3 DNA sequence: TGCAGTGCTCTATTTTACACTGAAGCTTTCTTT. Translated: CSALFYTEAFF.

The chain carries TRBV12-5 and TRBJ2-7; 7 nucleotides line up with TRBD2. Germline V gene lookup returns CDR1 LGHNT and CDR2 FRNRAP. Trimming removed 7 bases from V and 2 bases from J; junction bases left unmatched: 8. The CDR3 totals 14 residues. The CDR3 loop is CASAQAGTTYEQYF. In nucleotides, the CDR3 is TGTGCTAGTGCCCAAGCGGGAACGACCTACGAGCAGTACTTC.

The chain is built from TRBV6-5 and TRBJ1-6; TRBD1 matches 9 bases. The length of the CDR3 is 16 residues. Germline trimming cut 2 bases from V and 10 bases from J; bases unmatched to any gene: 9. Germline assignment: CDR1 MNHEY and CDR2 SVGAGI. The CDR3 protein is CASSYTSTGGKSPLHF. The CDR3 coding sequence is TGTGCCAGCAGTTACACCTCCACAGGGGGCAAATCACCCCTCCACTTT.

The chain recombines TRBV9 with TRBJ2-2; no firm D call. Trimming took off 2 bases at V and 6 bases at J, with 5 bases between the two ends. The germline CDR1 and CDR2 sequences are SGDLS and YYNGEE. The CDR3 spans 12 residues. The CDR3 loop reads CASSVSSGELFF. Here the CDR3 DNA reads TGTGCCAGCAGCGTTAGTTCCGGGGAGCTGTTTTTT. Together with reference TRBV9 and TRBJ2-2, the CDR3 gives the full variable domain: DSGVTQTPKHLITATGQRVTLRCSPRSGDLSVYWYQQSLDQGLQFLIQYYNGEERAKGNILERFSAQQFPDLHSELNLSSLELGDSALYFCASSVSSGELFFGEGSRLTVL.

This chain links TRBV7-9 with TRBJ2-3; TRBD2 matches at 11 bases. The CDR3 runs to 16 residues. J lost 2 bases, V lost 3 bases, and 4 bases had no gene match. CDR1 is SEHNR, CDR2 FQNEAQ, per germline (reference sequence). Here the CDR3 DNA reads TGTGCCAGCAGCTTTAGTAGCGGGGGGGCCACAGATACGCAGTATTTT. Its translation is CASSFSSGGATDTQYF.

Points on this clone: Other DNA sequences in the same sample also yield this CDR3. The chain is built from TRBV9 and TRBJ1-5; no reliable D call. Germline-derived CDR1 and CDR2 are SGDLS and YYNGEE. The V and J ends lost 2 bases and 2 bases respectively, with 5 bases between them. The CDR3 is 13 residues long. The CDR3 DNA reads TGTGCCAGCAGCGTCACAGGCAATCAGCCCCAGCATTTT. This codes for CASSVTGNQPQHF.

V gene TRBV19 combines with J gene TRBJ1-2; possibly TRBD1 for D (5 bases). V lost 0 bases to trimming and J lost 5 bases, with 22 bases between them. Germline lookup yields CDR1 LNHDA and CDR2 SQIVND (reference sequence). The CDR3 is 18 amino acids. In DNA form, the CDR3 reads TGTGCCAGTAGTATAGATGGTTATCCGCGGGGCCGTACATATGGCTACACCTTC. Translation: CASSIDGYPRGRTYGYTF. The full variable domain, completed using reference TRBV19 and TRBJ1-2, is DGGITQSPKYLFRKEGQNVTLSCEQNLNHDAMYWYRQDPGQGLRLIYYSQIVNDFQKGDIAEGYSVSREKKESFPLTVTSAQKNPTAFYLCASSIDGYPRGRTYGYTFGSGTRLTVV.

V is TRBV7-2 and J is TRBJ1-1, with TRBD1 as a possible D gene (5 bases). The ends were cut back, 7 bases at V and 2 bases at J, with 17 bases in the middle. The CDR3 spans 15 residues. Germline-derived CDR1 and CDR2 are SGHTA and FQGNSA. This chain's CDR3 is CASKSPGLGNTEAFF. CDR3 DNA sequence: TGTGCCAGCAAGTCACCAGGGTTAGGTAACACTGAAGCTTTCTTT.

This sequence joins TRBV10-2 and TRBJ2-4; TRBD1 might be the D (6 bases). Per the germline V gene, CDR1 is WSHSY and CDR2 is SAAADI. The CDR3 runs 16 residues. CDR3 nucleotides: TGCGCTCAGGGGACCTCCCCAGGAAGCCGCGAAAACATTCAGTACTTC. This codes for CAQGTSPGSRENIQYF.

CDR3 nucleotides: TGTGCCAGCAGTTTTTTAGGGCAGGGAGGAACCTACAATGAGCAGTTCTTC. Its translation: CASSFLGQGGTYNEQFF. The V call is TRBV27, the J call TRBJ2-1; a weak D match, TRBD2 (6 bases). Germline V CDR1 and CDR2: MNHEY, SMNVEV (reference sequence). This CDR3 comprises 17 residues. V gave up 3 bases and J gave up 2 bases, with 17 bases separating them.

This chain connects TRBV28 to TRBJ1-4, with D possibly matching TRBD1 (6 bases). There are 15 residues in the CDR3. The germline gives CDR1 MDHEN, CDR2 SYDVKM. Deletions cut 2 bases from V and 3 bases from J, with 10 bases between. This CDR3 is CASSLENRANEKLFF. As DNA, the CDR3 is TGTGCCAGCAGTTTAGAGAACAGGGCTAATGAAAAACTGTTTTTT.

This chain connects TRBV9 to TRBJ1-2; no clear D gene. Germline V lookup: CDR1 SGDLS, CDR2 YYNGEE. Trimming pared 0 bases from V and 0 bases from J, leaving 6 bases between. This CDR3 has 14 residues. This CDR3 is CASSVASTNYGYTF. Written as DNA, the CDR3 is TGTGCCAGCAGCGTAGCATCAACTAACTATGGCTACACCTTC.

As regards this clone: The same CDR3 arises from other DNA sequences in this sample as well. The chain combines TRBV30 with TRBJ2-7; D remains ambiguous. Trimming left V 0 bases short and J 1 base short, with 7 bases between. The CDR3 sequence is 13 residues long. Germline CDR1 GTSNPN, CDR2 SVGIG (reference sequence). In DNA form, the CDR3 reads TGTGCCTGGAGTGTGGGCAGGTCCTACGAGCAGTACTTC. As protein: CAWSVGRSYEQYF.

The chain joins TRBV2 to TRBJ2-4; 12 positions match TRBD2. Trimming took 6 bases from V and 1 from J; bases not matched to a gene: 7. Germline V CDR1 and CDR2: SNHLY, FYNNEI. There are 17 residues in the CDR3. CDR3 in amino acids: CASSDGLAGGAKNIQYF. DNA for the CDR3: TGTGCCAGCAGCGACGGTCTAGCGGGAGGGGCCAAAAACATTCAGTACTTC.

The genes are TRBV19 and TRBJ2-1, with 8 bases aligning to TRBD2. Germline trimming cut 7 bases from V and 1 base from J; bases unmatched to any gene: 6. CDR3 size: 15 residues. Germline assignment: CDR1 LNHDA and CDR2 SQIVND (reference sequence). CDR3 region: CASTREGQSYNEQFF. The CDR3 nucleotides read TGTGCCAGTACTCGGGAGGGCCAGTCCTACAATGAGCAGTTCTTC. The full variable domain, rest sourced from reference TRBV19 and TRBJ2-1, is DGGITQSPKYLFRKEGQNVTLSCEQNLNHDAMYWYRQDPGQGLRLIYYSQIVNDFQKGDIAEGYSVSREKKESFPLTVTSAQKNPTAFYLCASTREGQSYNEQFFGPGTRLTVL.

This chain joins TRBV9 and TRBJ2-1, with D perhaps TRBD2 (7 bases). Trimming shortened V by 4 bases and J by 9 bases, and 20 bases separated the two germline ends. Germline CDR1 and CDR2: SGDLS and YYNGEE. The CDR3 has 15 residues. The CDR3 nucleotides are TGTGCCAGCAGCCGTACCCCCGCGGGGGCCACTGAGCAGTTCTTC. Amino acids: CASSRTPAGATEQFF.

This sequence joins TRBV28 and TRBJ2-2; 10 nucleotides line up with TRBD2. There are 15 residues in the CDR3. V was pared by 6 bases and J by 6 bases, with 7 bases of the junction left unmatched. Germline-derived CDR1 and CDR2 are MDHEN and SYDVKM. The CDR3 coding sequence is TGTGCCAGCAGCCGATACCTAGCGGGAGCCGGGGAGCTGTTTTTT. As protein: CASSRYLAGAGELFF.

This chain links TRBV28 with TRBJ2-3, with TRBD1 identical over 8 bases. CDR1 MDHEN and CDR2 SYDVKM come from the germline V gene. Trimming took 2 bases from V and 6 from J; bases not matched to a gene: 10. CDR3 length: 16 amino acids. CDR3 sequence (DNA): TGTGCCAGCAGTTTAAGGGCGGGACAGGTCTTGGATACGCAGTATTTT. Its protein product is CASSLRAGQVLDTQYF.

The V and J genes are TRBV20-1 and TRBJ2-1; possibly TRBD2 for D (6 bases). From germline, CDR1 is DFQATT and CDR2 SNEGSKA (reference sequence). This CDR3 has 10 amino acids. V gave up 3 bases and J gave up 15 bases, with 12 bases separating them. The CDR3 sequence is CSASGGNGFF. For the CDR3, the DNA is TGCAGTGCTAGTGGCGGGAATGGGTTCTTC.

Details on this clone: One junction end disagrees with the germline gene, perhaps due to a read error. The chain has TRBV2 and TRBJ2-4; TRBD1 is a possible D gene (6 bases). Germline V gene sequence: CDR1 SNHLY, CDR2 FYNNEI. There are 12 residues in the CDR3. CDR3 region: CASSGETGPMWF. CDR3 nucleotide sequence: TGTGCCAGCAGTGGAGAGACAGGACCTATGTGGTTC.

The chain employs TRBV11-2 and TRBJ2-7; 8 bases line up with TRBD2. V lost 5 bases, J lost 5 bases, and 11 bases stayed unmatched. CDR3 size: 15 residues. Per germline, CDR1 SGHAT and CDR2 FQNNGV. CDR3 DNA sequence: TGTGCCAGCAGCAAAGAAGGACTAGCTTTCCACGAGCAGTACTTC. This encodes CASSKEGLAFHEQYF.

The chain combines TRBV19 with TRBJ2-7; TRBD1 might be the D (5 bases). The length of the CDR3 is 14 residues. V lost 9 bases to trimming and J lost 1 base, with 16 bases between them. Germline CDR1 LNHDA, CDR2 SQIVND (reference sequence). The CDR3 DNA is TGTGCCAGCTTAGACAGCTCAGCTTCCTACGAGCAGTACTTC. Its translation: CASLDSSASYEQYF. Complete variable domain (other parts from reference TRBV19 and TRBJ2-7): DGGITQSPKYLFRKEGQNVTLSCEQNLNHDAMYWYRQDPGQGLRLIYYSQIVNDFQKGDIAEGYSVSREKKESFPLTVTSAQKNPTAFYLCASLDSSASYEQYFGPGTRLTVT.

The chain links TRBV10-3 to TRBJ2-5; TRBD2 agrees at 12 bases. From germline, CDR1 is ENHRY and CDR2 SYGVKD. J was trimmed by 0 bases and V by 11 bases; bases with no gene match: 13. This CDR3 has 17 amino acids. In DNA, the CDR3 is TGTGCCGGCAGTTCTAGCGGGGGGGCCGGTTACCAAGAGACCCAGTACTTC. Translated, it gives CAGSSSGGAGYQETQYF.

The chain employs TRBV10-3 and TRBJ2-2; possibly TRBD2 for D (5 bases). CDR1 is ENHRY, CDR2 SYGVKD, per germline. The ends were cut back, 10 bases at V and 3 bases at J, with 18 bases in the middle. The CDR3 sequence is 15 residues long. The CDR3 nucleotides read TGTGCCACCACGCCGTTTGGAGGAGACACCGGGGAGCTGTTTTTT. Amino acid sequence: CATTPFGGDTGELFF.

This clone was observed a single time. This rearrangement joins TRBV19 to TRBJ1-5; tentative D call: TRBD1 (6 bases). V was pared by 7 bases and J by 2 bases, with 9 bases between. The CDR3 is 13 amino acids. In germline, CDR1 is LNHDA, CDR2 SQIVND (reference sequence). In DNA form, the CDR3 reads TGTGCCAGTACCGGACAGCGCAATCAGCCCCAGCATTTT. It translates to CASTGQRNQPQHF.

The chain carries TRBV28 and TRBJ1-1; D gene unclear. With 5 bases removed from V and 0 bases from J, the gap between germline ends came to 7 bases. The CDR3 sequence is 13 residues long. Germline V gene lookup returns CDR1 MDHEN and CDR2 SYDVKM. The DNA for the CDR3 is TGTGCCAGCAGTCCATACATGAACACTGAAGCTTTCTTT. It codes for CASSPYMNTEAFF.

The chain uses TRBV6-5 and TRBJ2-1; 9 bases fit TRBD2. CDR1 is MNHEY, CDR2 SVGAGI, per germline. This CDR3 has 15 residues. Losses at the gene ends were 4 bases for V and 6 bases for J; bases not matched to a gene: 7. DNA for the CDR3: TGTGCCAGCAGTTCGTTGGGCGGGAGGGGCAATGAGCAGTTCTTC. It translates to CASSSLGGRGNEQFF.

This clone was seen only a few times. V gene TRBV19 combines with J gene TRBJ1-2, with 8 positions matching TRBD1. The CDR3 is made up of 14 amino acids. In germline, CDR1 is LNHDA, CDR2 SQIVND (reference sequence). The V and J ends lost 7 bases and 0 bases, in that order; junction bases with no gene match: 4. Here the CDR3 reads CASTVGQANYGYTF. CDR3 bases: TGTGCCAGTACCGTGGGACAGGCTAACTATGGCTACACCTTC.

The chain employs TRBV18 and TRBJ1-2; D unresolved. Germline loops: CDR1 KGHSH, CDR2 LQKENI. CDR3 size: 14 residues. Trimming took off 3 bases at V and 4 bases at J, with 12 bases between the two ends. The CDR3 nucleotides read TGTGCCAGCTCACCGCAGTCCTCTAGCTATGGCTACACCTTC. This translates into CASSPQSSSYGYTF.

The genes are TRBV12-3 or TRBV12-4 and TRBJ2-1, with 10 nucleotides matching TRBD1. The CDR3 has 13 amino acids. V was clipped by 5 bases and J by 8 bases; unmatched bases: 3. The CDR3 nucleotides read TGTGCCAGCAGTACGACAGGGGGCCATGAGCAGTTCTTC. Its translation: CASSTTGGHEQFF.